This T cell receptor (beta chain) was recovered during a study of cytomegalovirus exposure and HLA in healthy donors. General study findings and limits: Specificity of a few CMV-associated chains for CMV antigens was verified in vitro. According to reports, the classifier identified cytomegalovirus status with high specificity and sensitivity.

Here immunoSEQ multiplex PCR was the method, and the copy in TCRdb shows in-frame clones only, minus some. The data contain tens of thousands of clones, around 92% of them seen just once; the ten biggest clones take up approximately 1.2%. Regarding this clone: Antigen unknown.

Trimming left V 10 bases short and J 8 bases short, with 22 bases between. The CDR3 is 14 residues long. The germline V gene encodes CDR1 LNHDA and CDR2 SQIVND (reference sequence). The chain recombines TRBV19 with TRBJ2-3; perhaps TRBD1 as D (7 bases). The sample comprised PBMCs. This TCR derives from a woman aged 18-29 years in good health and CMV-seronegative. CDR3 loop: CATSAQAQGGTQYF. The DNA for the CDR3 is TGTGCCACCTCAGCACAGGCCCAGGGGGGTACGCAGTATTTT.